This T cell receptor (beta chain) was sequenced during a study of high-grade serous ovarian cancer treatment subgroups. For the study at large: Each sample yielded on average around 7,000 unique TCR beta rearrangements from approximately 15,000 reads. Study-level points and caveats: Different patients shared almost no repertoire; same-patient tumors shared about 0.11 to 0.85.

Using immunoSEQ multiplex PCR, the repertoire was profiled, and TCRdb retains in-frame clones only, with some absent. The sample includes a few thousand clones, approximately 80% of them seen just once. Notes on this clone: The antigen remains undetermined.

Tumor tissue was taken before any definitive surgery or chemotherapy was given. Germline assignment: CDR1 KGHSH and CDR2 LQKENI. V shed 3 bases and J shed 4 bases, with 13 bases lying between them. This CDR3 has 14 residues. The origin of this receptor is a human donor with high-grade serous ovarian cancer. Material for sequencing was tumor tissue. The rearrangement joins TRBV18 to TRBJ2-7, with D possibly TRBD1 on 6 matching bases. The CDR3 region is CASSPGQGLYEQYF. The CDR3 coding sequence is TGTGCCAGCTCACCTGGGCAGGGGTTATACGAGCAGTACTTC.